This TCR beta chain was captured by sequencing in a study of blood T cell repertoires in COVID-19. Study information: Sources were T cells, B-cell-depleted T cells, or PBMCs; the material itself was cDNA or gDNA.

Looked up from germline, CDR1 is MNHEY and CDR2 is SMNVEV (reference sequence). V lost 8 bases, J lost 5 bases, and 18 bases lay in between. The CDR3 covers 14 residues. Under the authors' procedure: Estimates of nucleated cell counts were drawn from the amplification of reference gene primers. Method: immunoSEQ multiplex PCR; TCRdb's copy keeps in-frame clones and lacks some. V, J and clone size are those of that table, while D and trimming were read from the DNA. The table records about 140,000 clones, 84% of them present only once. Patients in Seattle were enrolled during active infection, then followed longitudinally.

The receptor comes from a man aged 30-40 years with COVID-19, enrolled during active disease. The specimen was peripheral blood. The genes are TRBV27 and TRBJ1-1, with a weak D call TRBD1 (5 bases). In DNA form, the CDR3 reads TGTGCCAGCTCCCGAGGCAGGGTGGAGACTGAAGCTTTCTTT. Its protein product is CASSRGRVETEAFF.